This T cell receptor beta chain was sequenced during a study of blood T cell repertoires in COVID-19. This CDR3 spans 13 amino acids. Deletions cut 5 bases from V and 5 bases from J, with 12 bases between. In germline, CDR1 is MNHEY, CDR2 SMNVEV (reference sequence). Sequenced by immunoSEQ multiplex PCR; TCRdb stores in-frame clones only, minus some. This table has approximately 130,000 clones, around four fifths appearing once. Sequenced sample: peripheral blood. This receptor was taken from a man older than 75 with acute or convalescent COVID-19. V and J are TRBV27 and TRBJ1-1; D not certain. CDR3 protein: CASSLISSTEAFF. The CDR3 region has the DNA TGTGCCAGCAGTCTAATCTCATCGACTGAAGCTTTCTTT.